This T cell receptor (beta chain) was observed in a study of T cell clonotyping in hematopoietic cell transplantation. Measured with immunoSEQ multiplex PCR; TCRdb has only the in-frame clones, and not every one. This sample has over 9,500 clones, with 72% found just once. CDR1 is SGHDT and CDR2 is YYEEEE in the germline V gene. The length of the CDR3 is 15 residues. The V end lost 2 bases, the J end lost 7 bases, and 18 bases lay between the germline ends. Remarks on this clone: The antigen is not known.

Broader study findings: Recipient TCR diversity dropped after transplant; expanded clonotypes rose from day 30 to 180.

This chain links TRBV5-6 with TRBJ1-2; D gene uncertain. Sequences were derived from peripheral blood mononuclear cells, sampled 180 days after allogeneic stem cell transplant. The origin of this receptor is a male patient aged 55 to 69 who had an allogeneic stem cell transplant from an unrelated donor, so the T cells may come from the graft donor. Some clones in this sample may be carry-over from other donors' samples. CDR3 in amino acids: CASSFLNGYHSGYTF. The CDR3 DNA is TGTGCCAGCAGCTTCCTTAATGGTTACCACTCTGGCTACACCTTC.